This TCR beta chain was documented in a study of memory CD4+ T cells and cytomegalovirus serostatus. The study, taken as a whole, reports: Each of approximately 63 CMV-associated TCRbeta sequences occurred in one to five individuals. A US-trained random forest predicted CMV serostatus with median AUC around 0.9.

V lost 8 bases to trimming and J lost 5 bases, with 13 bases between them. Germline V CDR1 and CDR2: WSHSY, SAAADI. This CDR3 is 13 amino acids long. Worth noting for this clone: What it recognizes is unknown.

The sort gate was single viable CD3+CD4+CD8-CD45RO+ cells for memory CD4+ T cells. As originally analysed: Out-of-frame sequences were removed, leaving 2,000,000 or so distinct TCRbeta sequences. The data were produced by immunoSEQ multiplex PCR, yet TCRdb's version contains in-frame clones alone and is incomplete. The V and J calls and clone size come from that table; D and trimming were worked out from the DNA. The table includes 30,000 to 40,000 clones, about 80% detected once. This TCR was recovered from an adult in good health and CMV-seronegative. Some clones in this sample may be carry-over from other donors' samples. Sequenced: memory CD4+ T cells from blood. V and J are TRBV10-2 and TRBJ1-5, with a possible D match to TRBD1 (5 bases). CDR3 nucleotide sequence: TGCGCCAGCGCAACGGGGACCCATCAGCCCCAGCATTTT. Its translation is CASATGTHQPQHF.